Following are 5 T cell receptor beta chains from one sample sequenced in a study of tumor-infiltrating lymphocytes in primary liver carcinoma. The blood RNA (from unsorted whole blood) was obtained, and germline DNA was also extracted. Priming with a constant-region primer yielded TCR beta cDNA from 500 ng total RNA. Each TCR beta library was derived from three nested multiplex PCR rounds that employed slightly modified ARM-PCR. In the first two PCR rounds, TRBV1-TRBV30 forward primers were paired with a C-beta reverse primer, and each round lasted around 10 cycles. TCRdb redid the calling of the multiplex PCR reads with MiXCR, one entry per CDR3 protein. The table lists approximately 330,000 distinct CDR3 sequences, about 65% of them singletons. Sequenced sample: peripheral blood. Every receptor here comes from a man aged 35-49 years with primary liver carcinoma and hepatitis B virus infection.

In the case of this clonotype: The conserved closing phenylalanine or tryptophan is absent in this CDR3, likely reflecting a read error. J is TRBJ2-7 and V is TRBV11-2; D gene unclear. Germline V lookup: CDR1 SGHAT, CDR2 FQNNGV. The CDR3 runs 11 residues. The CDR3 reads CISSLSPGQYL. Here the CDR3 DNA reads TGTATCAGCAGCTTATCGCCCGGGCAGTACTTA.

As to this clonotype: This sequence may be a read error, since a much larger clone differs from it by one base. The V call is TRBV5-5, the J call TRBJ2-7, with TRBD2 matching 10 bases. The CDR3 totals 15 residues. Germline V gene sequence: CDR1 SGHKS, CDR2 YYEKEE (reference sequence). In DNA form, the CDR3 reads TGTGCCAGCAGCCGAACTAGCGGGGCCTCCTACGAGCGGTACTTC. This gives the protein CASSRTSGASYERYF.

V usage is TRBV11-2 and J usage is TRBJ2-3, with a possible D match to TRBD2 (6 bases). The CDR3 is 16 residues long. From germline, CDR1 is SGHAT and CDR2 FQNNGV. Trimming removed 5 bases at V and 5 bases at J, with 20 bases between. The CDR3 DNA reads as TGTGCCAGCAGCCCCTACGTCGGGAGTCACATAGATACGCAGTATTTT. Translated: CASSPYVGSHIDTQYF.

Comments on this clonotype: With a much larger clone just one base away, this may be a read error. The rearrangement links TRBV4-1 to TRBJ2-7; D not certain. The CDR3 runs 14 residues. V lost 1 base to trimming and J lost 1 base, with 8 bases between them. Germline-derived CDR1 and CDR2 are MGHRA and YSYEKL. CDR3 in amino acids: CASSQGLVSYEQYF. The CDR3 DNA is TGCGCCAGCAGCCAAGGCCTAGTATCCTACGAGCAGTACTTC.

Notes on this clonotype: One end of the junction does not line up with germline, which may come from a read error. The J gene is TRBJ1-1, the V gene TRBV7-9, with 8 bases lining up with TRBD1. This CDR3 comprises 15 residues. CDR1 and CDR2 from the germline V gene are SEHNR and FQNEAQ (reference sequence). CDR3 bases: TGTTCCAGCAGCTTAGAAGAGCAGGGGGCGTTCGGAGCTTTCTTT. It codes for CSSSLEEQGAFGAFF.